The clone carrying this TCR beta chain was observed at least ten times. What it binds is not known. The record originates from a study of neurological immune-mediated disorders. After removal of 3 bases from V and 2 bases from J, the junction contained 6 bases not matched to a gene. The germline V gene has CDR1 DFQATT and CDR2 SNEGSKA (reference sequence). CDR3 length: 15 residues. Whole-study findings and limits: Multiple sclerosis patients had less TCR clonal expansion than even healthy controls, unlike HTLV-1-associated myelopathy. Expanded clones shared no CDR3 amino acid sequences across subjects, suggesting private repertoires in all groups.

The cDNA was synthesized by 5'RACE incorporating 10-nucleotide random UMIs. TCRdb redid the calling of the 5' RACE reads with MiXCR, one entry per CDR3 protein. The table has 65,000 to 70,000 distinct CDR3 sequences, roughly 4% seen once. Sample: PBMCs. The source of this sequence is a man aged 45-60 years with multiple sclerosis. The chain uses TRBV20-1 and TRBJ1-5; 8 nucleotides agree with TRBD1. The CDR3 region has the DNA TGCAGTGCTAGGACAGGGGAGAGTCGCAATCAGCCCCAGCATTTT. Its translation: CSARTGESRNQPQHF.